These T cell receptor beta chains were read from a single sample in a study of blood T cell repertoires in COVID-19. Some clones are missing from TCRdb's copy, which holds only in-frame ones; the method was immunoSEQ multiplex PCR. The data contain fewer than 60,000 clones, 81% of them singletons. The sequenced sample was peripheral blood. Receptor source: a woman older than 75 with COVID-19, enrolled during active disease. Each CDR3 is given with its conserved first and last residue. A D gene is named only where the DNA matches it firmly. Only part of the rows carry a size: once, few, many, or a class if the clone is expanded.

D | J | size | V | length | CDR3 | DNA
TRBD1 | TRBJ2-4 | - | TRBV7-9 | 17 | CASSWKTGQGAKNIQYF | TGTGCCAGCAGCTGGAAAACGGGACAGGGAGCCAAAAACATTCAGTACTTC
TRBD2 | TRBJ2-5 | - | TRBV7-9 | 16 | CASSRGAGGGRETQYF | TGTGCCAGCAGCCGAGGGGCGGGAGGAGGTCGAGAGACCCAGTACTTC
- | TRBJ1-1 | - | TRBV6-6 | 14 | CASSYSGGGTEAFF | TGTGCCAGCAGTTACTCTGGGGGGGGCACTGAAGCTTTCTTT
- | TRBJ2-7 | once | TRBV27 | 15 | CASSLKDRLDYEQYF | TGTGCCAGCAGTTTAAAAGACAGACTCGACTACGAGCAGTACTTC
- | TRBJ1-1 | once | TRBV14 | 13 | CASSSQVAGLAFF | TGTGCCAGCAGTTCCCAGGTCGCGGGCCTAGCTTTCTTT
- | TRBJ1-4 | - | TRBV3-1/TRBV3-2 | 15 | CASSQAGLRGEKLFF | TGTGCCAGCAGCCAAGCGGGACTCCGGGGGGAAAAACTGTTTTTT
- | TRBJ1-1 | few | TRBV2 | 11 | CASSGLTEAFF | TGTGCCAGCAGTGGGCTCACTGAAGCTTTCTTT
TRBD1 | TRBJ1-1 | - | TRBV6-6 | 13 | CASSPLRTGEAFF | TGTGCCAGCAGCCCACTAAGGACAGGGGAAGCTTTCTTT
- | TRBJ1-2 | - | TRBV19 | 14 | CASSMAVSGYGYTF | TGTGCCAGTAGTATGGCCGTCAGCGGCTATGGCTACACCTTC
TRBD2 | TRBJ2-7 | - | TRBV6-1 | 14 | CASSEPSGRVEQYF | TGTGCCAGCAGTGAGCCTAGCGGGAGGGTTGAGCAGTACTTC
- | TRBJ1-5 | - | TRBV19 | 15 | CASSTGGGSNQPQHF | TGTGCCAGTAGTACGGGCGGGGGAAGCAATCAGCCCCAGCATTTT
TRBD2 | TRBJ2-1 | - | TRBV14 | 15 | CASRSASGTYNEQFF | TGTGCCAGCCGCTCGGCTAGCGGGACCTACAATGAGCAGTTCTTC
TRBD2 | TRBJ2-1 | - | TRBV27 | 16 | CASRQVVAGGLDEQFF | TGTGCCAGCAGACAAGTTGTAGCGGGAGGGTTGGACGAGCAGTTCTTC
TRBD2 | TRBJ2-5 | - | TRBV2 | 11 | CASSPRGNQYF | TGTGCCAGCAGCCCGCGGGGGAACCAGTACTTC
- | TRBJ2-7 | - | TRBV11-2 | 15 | CASSLEAGSSYEQYF | TGTGCCAGCAGCTTAGAGGCAGGCAGCTCCTACGAGCAGTACTTC
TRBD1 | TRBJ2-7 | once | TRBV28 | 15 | CAILPLGQGPYEQYF | TGTGCCATCCTACCCCTGGGACAGGGCCCCTACGAGCAGTACTTC
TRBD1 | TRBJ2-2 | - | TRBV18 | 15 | CASSPQGTATGELFF | TGTGCCAGCTCACCACAAGGGACAGCCACCGGGGAGCTGTTTTTT
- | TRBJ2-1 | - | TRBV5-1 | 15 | CASSFQQGGYNEQFF | TGCGCCAGCAGCTTCCAGCAGGGTGGATACAATGAGCAGTTCTTC
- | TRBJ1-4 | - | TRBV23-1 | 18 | CASTPKGRGAATNEKLFF | TGCGCCAGCACCCCCAAAGGGAGGGGGGCCGCAACTAATGAAAAACTGTTTTTT
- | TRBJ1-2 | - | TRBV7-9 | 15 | CASSKSVGTWNGYTF | TGTGCCAGCAGCAAAAGCGTGGGGACATGGAATGGCTACACCTTC
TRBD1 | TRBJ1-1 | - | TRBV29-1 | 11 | CGGGQGTEAFF | TGCGGGGGGGGACAGGGCACTGAAGCTTTCTTT
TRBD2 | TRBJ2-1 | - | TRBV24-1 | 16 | CATSGGLAGPYNEQFF | TGTGCCACCAGTGGGGGACTAGCGGGTCCTTACAATGAGCAGTTCTTC
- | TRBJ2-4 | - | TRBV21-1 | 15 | CASSSGRGVKNIQYF | TGTGCCAGCAGCAGTGGGAGGGGAGTAAAAAACATTCAGTACTTC
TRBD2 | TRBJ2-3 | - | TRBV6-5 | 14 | CASRTSGRTDTQYF | TGTGCCAGCCGGACTAGCGGGCGAACAGATACGCAGTATTTT
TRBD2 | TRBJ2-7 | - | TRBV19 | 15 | CASSTLGTTPYEQYF | TGTGCCAGTAGTACACTTGGGACTACCCCCTACGAGCAGTACTTC
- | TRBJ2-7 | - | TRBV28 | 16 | CASSSLTGYSFYEQYF | TGTGCCAGCAGTTCCTTGACAGGATATAGTTTCTACGAGCAGTACTTC
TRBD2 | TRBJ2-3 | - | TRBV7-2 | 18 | CASSPTGLAGGSTDTQYF | TGTGCCAGCAGCCCGACGGGACTAGCGGGAGGAAGCACAGATACGCAGTATTTT
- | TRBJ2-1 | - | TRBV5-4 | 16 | CASSPMSEGSYNEQFF | TGTGCCAGCAGCCCCATGAGCGAGGGCTCCTACAATGAGCAGTTCTTC
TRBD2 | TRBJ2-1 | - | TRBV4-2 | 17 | CVSSPGGASGRVNEQFF | TGTGTCAGCAGCCCCGGAGGGGCTAGCGGGAGGGTTAATGAGCAGTTCTTC
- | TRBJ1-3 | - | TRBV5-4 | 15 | CASSLWGVSGNTIYF | TGTGCCAGCAGCTTGTGGGGGGTCTCTGGAAACACCATATATTTT
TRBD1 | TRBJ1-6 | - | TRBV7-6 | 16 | CASSPGRGQINSPLHF | TGTGCCAGCAGCCCTGGGCGGGGACAGATTAATTCACCCCTCCACTTT
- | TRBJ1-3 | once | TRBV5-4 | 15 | CASSVDSVSGNTIYF | TGTGCCAGCAGCGTGGACAGTGTCTCTGGAAACACCATATATTTT
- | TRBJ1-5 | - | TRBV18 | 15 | CASSPVQVSNQPQHF | TGTGCCAGCTCACCAGTCCAGGTTAGCAATCAGCCCCAGCATTTT
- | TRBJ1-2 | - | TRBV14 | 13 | CASSQDNFYGYTF | TGTGCCAGCAGCCAAGACAACTTCTATGGCTACACCTTC
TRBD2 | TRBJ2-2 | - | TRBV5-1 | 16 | CASSSVGTSLSGELFF | TGCGCCAGCAGCTCGGTGGGGACTAGCCTATCCGGGGAGCTGTTTTTT
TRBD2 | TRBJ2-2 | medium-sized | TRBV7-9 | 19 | CASSLHGLAGVPDTGELFF | TGTGCCAGCAGCTTACATGGACTAGCGGGAGTTCCCGACACCGGGGAGCTGTTTTTT
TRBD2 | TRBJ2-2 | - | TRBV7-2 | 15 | CASTGLAGDHGELFF | TGTGCCAGCACGGGACTAGCGGGAGATCACGGGGAGCTGTTTTTT
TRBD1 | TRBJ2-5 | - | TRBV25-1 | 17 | CASSYDPGTGSQETQYF | TGTGCCAGCAGCTATGACCCCGGGACAGGGAGTCAAGAGACCCAGTACTTC
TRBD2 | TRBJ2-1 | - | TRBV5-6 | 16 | CASSLFTTGGKNEQFF | TGTGCCAGCAGCTTGTTCACTACGGGAGGCAAAAATGAGCAGTTCTTC